What follows is one T cell receptor (beta chain) and its context. Trimming left V 3 bases short and J 1 base short, with 19 bases between. The length of the CDR3 is 18 residues. CDR1 is SGDLS, CDR2 YYNGEE, per germline. The record originates from a study of blood T cell repertoires in COVID-19. Sequenced by immunoSEQ multiplex PCR; TCRdb stores in-frame clones only, minus some. The sample has tens of thousands of clones; approximately 92% are singletons. The chain combines TRBV9 with TRBJ2-2; tentatively, D is TRBD1 (6 bases). The sequence was collected from a man aged 55 to 70 with active COVID-19. What was sequenced was peripheral blood. CDR3 DNA sequence: TGTGCCAGCAGCGGAGGGGGATGGGCCTCTTTGAACACCGGGGAGCTGTTTTTT. This translates into CASSGGGWASLNTGELFF.